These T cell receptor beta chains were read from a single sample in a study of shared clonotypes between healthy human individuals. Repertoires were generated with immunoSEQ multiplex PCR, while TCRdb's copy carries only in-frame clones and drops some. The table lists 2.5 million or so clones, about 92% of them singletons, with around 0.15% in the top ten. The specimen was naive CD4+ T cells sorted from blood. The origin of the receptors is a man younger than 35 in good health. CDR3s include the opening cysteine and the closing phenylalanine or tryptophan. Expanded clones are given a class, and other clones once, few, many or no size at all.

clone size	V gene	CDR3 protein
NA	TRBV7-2	CASSRDRLAAETQYF
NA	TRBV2	CASRSSPTGELFF
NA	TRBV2	CASSVLSGGIDEQFF
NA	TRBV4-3	CASSQGTASGNTGELFF
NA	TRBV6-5	CASSYSDTGSGRPFF
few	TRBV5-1	CASSLGGQNNEQFF
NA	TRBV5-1	CASSGQGDRETQYF
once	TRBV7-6	CASSLGGQALNTEAFF
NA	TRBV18	CASSTSDRTIFDTF
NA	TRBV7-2	CASSSDRYGQYF
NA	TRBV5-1	CASSVTGTGSYEQYF
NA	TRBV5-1	CASSLGASDTDTQYF
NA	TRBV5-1	CASSVGQSPGGYTF
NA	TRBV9	CASSPTGSETQYF
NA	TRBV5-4	CASSFIRTSGTRGAYNEQFF
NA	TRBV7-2	CASSLWGGRATDTQYF
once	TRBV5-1	CASSRGDHYEQYF
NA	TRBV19	CASSKNPSRGYTF
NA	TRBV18	CASSPAQWSYEQYF
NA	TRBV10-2	CASSPSAYEQYF
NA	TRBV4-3	CASSRGLAGGTGELFF
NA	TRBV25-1	CASSESPRSYEQYF
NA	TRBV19	CASSISGGGNNYEQYF
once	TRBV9	CASSPEGPGTQYF
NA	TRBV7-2	CASSLGGTMNTEAFF
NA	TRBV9	CASSVAPGTYEQYF
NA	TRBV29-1	CSVKGVAGGGGELFF
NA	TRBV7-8	CASSFGTGGWGNQPQHF
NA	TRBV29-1	CSVGILSTDTQYF
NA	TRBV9	CASSVVPSWETQYF
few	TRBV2	CASSGGRAFF
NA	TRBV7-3	CASSTDRRREAFF
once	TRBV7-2	CASREGGPDTQYF
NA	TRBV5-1	CASSLVGERQETQYF
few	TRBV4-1	CASSPRAVYSNQPQHF
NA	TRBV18	CASSPGTSGRNEQFF
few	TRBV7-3	CASSSQGGTEAFF
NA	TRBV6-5	CASSAGQGFQPQHF
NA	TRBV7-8	CASSLRTSGPVGTQYF
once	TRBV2	CASTPWMGLDYNEQFF
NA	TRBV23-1	CASPQGYYGYTF
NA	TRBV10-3	CAISDGGNQETQYF
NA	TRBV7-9	CASSPGQGTQQYF
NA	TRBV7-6	CASSLLEGSGQPQHF
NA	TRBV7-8	CASSPRGSASGRSTDTQYF
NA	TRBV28	CASSFNLWDRVYEQYF